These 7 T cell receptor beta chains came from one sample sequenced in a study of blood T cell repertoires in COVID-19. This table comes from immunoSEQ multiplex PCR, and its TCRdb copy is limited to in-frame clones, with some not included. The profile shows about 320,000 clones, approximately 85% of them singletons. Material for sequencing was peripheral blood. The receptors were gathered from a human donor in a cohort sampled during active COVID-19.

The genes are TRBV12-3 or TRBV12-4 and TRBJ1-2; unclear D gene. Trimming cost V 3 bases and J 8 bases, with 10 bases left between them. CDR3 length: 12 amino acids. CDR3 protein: CASSLIGEGYTF. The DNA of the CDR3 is TGTGCCAGCAGTTTGATCGGGGAAGGCTACACCTTC.

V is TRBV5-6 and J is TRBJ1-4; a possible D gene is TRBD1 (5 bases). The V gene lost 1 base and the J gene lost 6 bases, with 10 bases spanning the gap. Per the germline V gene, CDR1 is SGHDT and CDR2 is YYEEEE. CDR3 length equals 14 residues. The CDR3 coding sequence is TGTGCCAGCAGCTTGACAGGAATGGATGAAAAACTGTTTTTT. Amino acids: CASSLTGMDEKLFF. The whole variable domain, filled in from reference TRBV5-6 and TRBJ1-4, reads DAGVTQSPTHLIKTRGQQVTLRCSPKSGHDTVSWYQQALGQGPQFIFQYYEEEERQRGNFPDRFSGHQFPNYSSELNVNALLLGDSALYLCASSLTGMDEKLFFGSGTQLSVL.

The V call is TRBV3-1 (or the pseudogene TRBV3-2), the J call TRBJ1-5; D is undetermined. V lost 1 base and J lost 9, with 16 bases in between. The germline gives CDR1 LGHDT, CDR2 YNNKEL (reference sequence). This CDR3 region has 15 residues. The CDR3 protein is CASSQGHQLSWPQHF. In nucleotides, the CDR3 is TGTGCCAGCAGCCAAGGTCATCAGCTTAGCTGGCCCCAGCATTTT.

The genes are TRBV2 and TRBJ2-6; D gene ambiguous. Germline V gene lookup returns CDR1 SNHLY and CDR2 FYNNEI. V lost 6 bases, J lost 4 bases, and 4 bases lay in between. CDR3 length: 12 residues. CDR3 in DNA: TGTGCCAGCAGCGTCGGGGCCAACGTCCTGACTTTC. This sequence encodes CASSVGANVLTF.

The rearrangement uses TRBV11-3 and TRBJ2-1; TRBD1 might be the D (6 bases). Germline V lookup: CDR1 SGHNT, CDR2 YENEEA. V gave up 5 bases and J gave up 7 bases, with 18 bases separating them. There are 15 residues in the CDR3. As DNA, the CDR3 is TGTGCCAGCAGCCAGAGGGGGTTCCGGGCGAATGAGCAGTTCTTC. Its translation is CASSQRGFRANEQFF.

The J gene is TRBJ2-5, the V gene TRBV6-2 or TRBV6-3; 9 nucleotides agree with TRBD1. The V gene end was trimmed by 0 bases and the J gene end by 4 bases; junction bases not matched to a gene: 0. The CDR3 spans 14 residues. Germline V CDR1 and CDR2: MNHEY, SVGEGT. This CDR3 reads CASSYSTGGETQYF. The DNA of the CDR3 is TGTGCCAGCAGTTACTCGACAGGGGGAGAGACCCAGTACTTC.

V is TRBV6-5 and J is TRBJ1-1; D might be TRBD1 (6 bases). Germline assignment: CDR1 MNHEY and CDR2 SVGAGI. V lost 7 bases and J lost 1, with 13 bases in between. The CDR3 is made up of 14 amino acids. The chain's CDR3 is CASTPGTPNTEAFF. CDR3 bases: TGTGCCAGCACACCCGGGACACCGAACACTGAAGCTTTCTTT.